These T cell receptor beta chains were read from a single sample in a study of spatial heterogeneity in lung cancer. TCRdb ran MiXCR on the 5' RACE reads and lists one entry per CDR3 protein. Here the sample spans 30,000 to 45,000 distinct CDR3 sequences, 7.5% being singletons. The sample in question was PBMCs, obtained at surgery. Receptors originate from a male donor with early-stage non-small cell lung cancer. Each CDR3 is given with its conserved first and last residue. The order of the fields is CDR3 protein, CDR3 DNA, clone size, V gene, D gene, J gene. A D gene is named only where the DNA matches it firmly. Size is omitted from some rows. Given values are once, few, many or a class for expanded clones.

CDR3: CATQGGGNEQFF; DNA: TGTGCCACGCAGGGGGGAGGTAATGAGCAGTTCTTC; size: many; V: TRBV7-2; D: -; J: TRBJ2-1
CDR3: CASRIGLQGYEQYF; DNA: TGTGCCAGCAGAATCGGACTTCAAGGCTACGAGCAGTACTTC; size: -; V: TRBV16; D: -; J: TRBJ2-7
CDR3: CASRDSGTDTQYF; DNA: TGTGCCAGCCGGGACAGCGGCACAGATACGCAGTATTTT; size: few; V: TRBV6-5; D: TRBD1; J: TRBJ2-3
CDR3: CASSKREDTEAFF; DNA: TGTGCCAGCAGTAAACGGGAGGACACTGAAGCTTTCTTT; size: many; V: TRBV12-3/TRBV12-4; D: -; J: TRBJ1-1
CDR3: CASSATSGVYNEQFF; DNA: TGTGCCAGCAGCGCCACAAGCGGGGTTTATAATGAGCAGTTCTTC; size: many; V: TRBV9; D: TRBD2; J: TRBJ2-1
CDR3: CASSQTSGRETQYF; DNA: TGTGCCAGCAGCCAGACTAGCGGGAGAGAGACCCAGTACTTC; size: -; V: TRBV6-2/TRBV6-3; D: TRBD2; J: TRBJ2-5
CDR3: CASSPGQGEAFF; DNA: TGTGCCAGCAGCCCGGGACAGGGAGAAGCTTTCTTT; size: few; V: TRBV5-6; D: TRBD1; J: TRBJ1-1
CDR3: CASSYLGQASHEQYF; DNA: TGTGCCAGCAGTTACCTGGGACAGGCCTCGCACGAGCAGTACTTC; size: many; V: TRBV6-2/TRBV6-3; D: TRBD1; J: TRBJ2-7
CDR3: CASRAGETDTQYF; DNA: TGTGCCAGCAGGGCGGGAGAAACAGATACGCAGTATTTT; size: many; V: TRBV2; D: TRBD2; J: TRBJ2-3
CDR3: CASSSQVGPREKLFF; DNA: TGTGCCAGCAGCTCACAAGTAGGGCCCCGAGAAAAACTGTTTTTT; size: few; V: TRBV5-5; D: -; J: TRBJ1-4
CDR3: CASSFQGRGEKGYGYTF; DNA: TGTGCCAGCAGCTTCCAGGGCAGGGGGGAAAAAGGCTATGGCTACACCTTC; size: -; V: TRBV5-4; D: TRBD1; J: TRBJ1-2
CDR3: CSVVQIYGYTF; DNA: TGCAGCGTTGTGCAGATCTATGGCTACACCTTC; size: many; V: TRBV29-1; D: -; J: TRBJ1-2
CDR3: CASSLNPSGTSTDTQYF; DNA: TGTGCCAGCAGCTTAAATCCTAGCGGGACTAGCACAGATACGCAGTATTTT; size: many; V: TRBV7-2; D: TRBD2; J: TRBJ2-3
CDR3: CATKTSGNANTGELFF; DNA: TGTGCCACCAAGACTAGCGGGAACGCGAACACCGGGGAGCTGTTTTTT; size: many; V: TRBV11-3; D: TRBD2; J: TRBJ2-2
CDR3: CASSNPSPGGPAARRSPLHF; DNA: TGTGCCAGTAGTAATCCTTCCCCAGGGGGCCCAGCTGCCAGGCGTTCACCCCTCCACTTT; size: -; V: TRBV19; D: TRBD1; J: TRBJ1-6
CDR3: CASKLAGASYNEQFF; DNA: TGTGCCAGCAAACTAGCGGGGGCTTCCTACAATGAGCAGTTCTTC; size: many; V: TRBV12-3/TRBV12-4; D: TRBD2; J: TRBJ2-1
CDR3: CASSLRTTRTDTQYF; DNA: TGTGCTAGCAGCTTAAGGACTACTCGCACAGATACGCAGTATTTT; size: few; V: TRBV7-7; D: -; J: TRBJ2-3
CDR3: CASSNRETSGYNEQFF; DNA: TGCGCCAGCAGCAACCGCGAGACTAGCGGGTACAATGAGCAGTTCTTC; size: few; V: TRBV5-1; D: TRBD2; J: TRBJ2-1
CDR3: CASSPLSGREAFF; DNA: TGTGCCAGCAGCCCCCTGTCAGGGCGTGAAGCTTTCTTT; size: many; V: TRBV7-2; D: -; J: TRBJ1-1
CDR3: CASGRSGRTGELFF; DNA: TGCGCCAGCGGCAGGAGCGGGAGGACCGGGGAGCTGTTTTTT; size: many; V: TRBV4-1; D: TRBD2; J: TRBJ2-2
CDR3: CASSLLAGAGETQYF; DNA: TGCGCCAGCAGCTTGCTAGCGGGGGCCGGGGAGACCCAGTACTTC; size: many; V: TRBV5-1; D: TRBD2; J: TRBJ2-5
CDR3: CASSLAGTAYGYTF; DNA: TGTGCCAGCAGCTTAGCCGGGACAGCCTATGGCTACACCTTC; size: -; V: TRBV7-2; D: TRBD1; J: TRBJ1-2
CDR3: CASSGAAETQYF; DNA: TGTGCCAGCAGTGGGGCTGCAGAGACCCAGTACTTC; size: -; V: TRBV6-2/TRBV6-3; D: -; J: TRBJ2-5
CDR3: CASSDHRGRTEQFF; DNA: TGTGCCAGCAGTGACCACAGGGGGAGGACTGAGCAGTTCTTC; size: many; V: TRBV25-1; D: TRBD1; J: TRBJ2-1
CDR3: CASSQGISGSTDTQYF; DNA: TGTGCCAGCAGCCAAGGGATTAGCGGGAGCACAGATACGCAGTATTTT; size: -; V: TRBV3-1; D: TRBD2; J: TRBJ2-3
CDR3: CAISAKLATPTDTQYF; DNA: TGTGCCATCAGTGCTAAACTAGCGACCCCCACAGATACGCAGTATTTT; size: few; V: TRBV10-3; D: TRBD2; J: TRBJ2-3
CDR3: CASRSDLLGGQPQHF; DNA: TGTGCCAGCAGATCGGACTTATTGGGGGGTCAGCCCCAGCATTTT; size: many; V: TRBV12-3/TRBV12-4; D: -; J: TRBJ1-5
CDR3: CASSQDPLVRTRYGYTF; DNA: TGCGCCAGCAGCCAAGATCCCCTTGTCAGGACGCGGTATGGCTACACCTTC; size: -; V: TRBV4-3; D: -; J: TRBJ1-2
CDR3: CASSRVFQETQYF; DNA: TGCGCCAGCAGCCGGGTCTTCCAAGAGACCCAGTACTTC; size: few; V: TRBV5-1; D: -; J: TRBJ2-5
CDR3: CASRKTGYSNQPQHF; DNA: TGTGCCAGCAGGAAGACAGGTTATAGCAATCAGCCCCAGCATTTT; size: many; V: TRBV2; D: -; J: TRBJ1-5
CDR3: CASIPVGERYGYTF; DNA: TGTGCCAGCATTCCCGTAGGGGAGAGGTATGGCTACACCTTC; size: many; V: TRBV6-2/TRBV6-3; D: -; J: TRBJ1-2
CDR3: CASSLGGAGELFF; DNA: TGTGCCAGCAGTTTAGGTGGGGCCGGGGAGCTGTTTTTT; size: many; V: TRBV7-9; D: -; J: TRBJ2-2
CDR3: CASSESGGTEAFF; DNA: TGCGCCAGCAGTGAGTCAGGAGGAACTGAAGCTTTCTTT; size: many; V: TRBV10-2; D: -; J: TRBJ1-1
CDR3: CASSQQGVKNIQYF; DNA: TGTGCCAGCAGCCAACAGGGGGTCAAAAACATTCAGTACTTC; size: few; V: TRBV5-4; D: TRBD1; J: TRBJ2-4
CDR3: CSVADRGFRAFF; DNA: TGCAGCGTTGCTGACAGGGGATTTAGAGCTTTCTTT; size: -; V: TRBV29-1; D: TRBD1; J: TRBJ1-1
CDR3: CASSYGAGNEQFF; DNA: TGTGCCAGCAGTTACGGGGCAGGCAATGAGCAGTTCTTC; size: many; V: TRBV6-2/TRBV6-3; D: -; J: TRBJ2-1
CDR3: CASRRDRDTDTQYF; DNA: TGCGCCAGCAGACGGGACAGAGACACAGATACGCAGTATTTT; size: few; V: TRBV5-1; D: TRBD1; J: TRBJ2-3
CDR3: CSALDQTQYF; DNA: TGCAGTGCCCTCGACCAGACCCAGTACTTC; size: many; V: TRBV20-1; D: -; J: TRBJ2-5
CDR3: CASSGPGTGDTEAFF; DNA: TGCGCCAGCAGCGGCCCCGGGACAGGGGACACTGAAGCTTTCTTT; size: -; V: TRBV4-1; D: TRBD1; J: TRBJ1-1
CDR3: CSARVGTSGRAYTQYF; DNA: TGCAGTGCTAGAGTGGGGACTAGCGGGAGGGCATATACGCAGTATTTT; size: many; V: TRBV20-1; D: TRBD2; J: TRBJ2-3
CDR3: CASSLSVRAEAFF; DNA: TGTGCCAGCAGTCTAAGCGTTAGGGCCGAAGCTTTCTTT; size: -; V: TRBV6-1; D: -; J: TRBJ1-1
CDR3: CASRSTGLSHGYTF; DNA: TGTGCCAGCAGGTCGACAGGGCTCTCGCACGGCTACACCTTC; size: -; V: TRBV12-3/TRBV12-4; D: TRBD1; J: TRBJ1-2
CDR3: CASSSPGTSVNEQFF; DNA: TGTGCCAGCAGCTCTCCCGGGACTAGCGTGAATGAGCAGTTCTTC; size: few; V: TRBV5-4; D: TRBD2; J: TRBJ2-1
CDR3: CASSLVTGDEAFF; DNA: TGTGCCAGCAGCTTAGTCACAGGGGATGAAGCTTTCTTT; size: many; V: TRBV7-8; D: TRBD1; J: TRBJ1-1
CDR3: CASSPRGNSNQPQHF; DNA: TGTGCCAGCTCACCACGGGGGAATAGCAATCAGCCCCAGCATTTT; size: -; V: TRBV18; D: -; J: TRBJ1-5
CDR3: CASSPGASSTDTQYF; DNA: TGTGCCAGCAGCCCCGGCGCGTCTAGCACAGATACGCAGTATTTT; size: many; V: TRBV7-9; D: -; J: TRBJ2-3
CDR3: CAISESQGNEQFF; DNA: TGTGCCATCAGTGAGTCCCAGGGCAATGAGCAGTTCTTC; size: many; V: TRBV10-3; D: -; J: TRBJ2-1
CDR3: CASSPRTGYGYTF; DNA: TGTGCCAGCAGTCCGAGGACAGGCTATGGCTACACCTTC; size: many; V: TRBV27; D: TRBD1; J: TRBJ1-2
CDR3: CATSRGGGPSGPILQETQYF; DNA: TGTGCCACCAGCAGAGGGGGAGGGCCTAGCGGCCCTATCCTCCAAGAGACCCAGTACTTC; size: many; V: TRBV15; D: TRBD2; J: TRBJ2-5
CDR3: CASSYDRGSYNEQFF; DNA: TGTGCCAGCAGCTACGACAGGGGCTCCTACAATGAGCAGTTCTTC; size: many; V: TRBV11-2; D: TRBD1; J: TRBJ2-1
CDR3: CASSSRLASNEQFF; DNA: TGTGCCAGCAGCTCCCGACTAGCCTCCAATGAGCAGTTCTTC; size: -; V: TRBV11-3; D: TRBD2; J: TRBJ2-1